This is a list of T cell receptor beta chains from one sample in a study of CD8+CD57+ T cells in acquired aplastic anemia. TCRdb itself ran the reads through MiXCR, one entry per CDR3 protein. This table has about 160,000 distinct CDR3 sequences, 60% to 80% appearing once. Material: sorted CD4+, CD8+, or CD8+CD57+ T cells (not recorded which) from PBMCs. These receptors all stem from a human donor with aplastic anemia. The CDR3 runs from the conserved cysteine through the conserved F or W. The D gene is left open where the match is weak. A row's size may be missing; if present it is once, few, many or a size class.

NA	15	TRBV15	TRBJ2-3	NA	TGTGCCACCAGCGTTCAGGGGTATAGCGGAGATACGCAGTATTTT	CATSVQGYSGDTQYF
TRBD2	12	TRBV25-1	TRBJ2-5	once	TGTGCCAGCAGTCTTGGGGGGGGGACCCCGTACTTC	CASSLGGGTPYF
NA	16	TRBV7-2	TRBJ2-2	NA	TGTGCCAGCAGCGGCCCGTGGACGCAAGCGTCCGGGGAGCTGTTTTTT	CASSGPWTQASGELFF
NA	16	TRBV7-2	TRBJ1-3	once	TGTGCCAGCAGCTTAGATCTCGCAATCTCTGGAAACACCATATATTTT	CASSLDLAISGNTIYF
NA	14	TRBV5-1	TRBJ1-1	once	TGCGCCAGCAGCCCAACGACAGCGAACACTGAAGCTTTCTTT	CASSPTTANTEAFF
TRBD1	17	TRBV10-1	TRBJ2-1	NA	TGCGCCAGCAGTGAGGCTGTCGGGACAGGGGCACTCGATGAGCAGTTCTTC	CASSEAVGTGALDEQFF
NA	16	TRBV2	TRBJ1-1	NA	TGTGCCAGCAGTGAAGCGCTGTCATCTCCAAGGACTGAAGCTTTCTTT	CASSEALSSPRTEAFF
NA	13	TRBV7-3	TRBJ2-3	NA	TGTGCCAGCAGCCCATCAGACAGAGATACGCAGTATTTT	CASSPSDRDTQYF
NA	15	TRBV11-3	TRBJ2-1	NA	TGTGCCAGCAGCGGTGGGGAGGTTGGATCCAATGAGCAGTTCTTC	CASSGGEVGSNEQFF
TRBD1	15	TRBV7-3	TRBJ2-1	NA	TGTGCCAGCAGCCTTGGACAGGGCTTCTACAATGAGCAGTTCTTC	CASSLGQGFYNEQFF
NA	13	TRBV2	TRBJ1-1	NA	TGTGCCAGCGGGGGACGACTGAACACTGAAGCTTTCTTT	CASGGRLNTEAFF
TRBD2	20	TRBV7-9	TRBJ2-1	NA	TGTGCCAGCACTTTATTGGGTAGCGGGACGAAGGGGGGGTACCACAATGAGCAGTTCTTC	CASTLLGSGTKGGYHNEQFF
TRBD1	15	TRBV2	TRBJ1-5	NA	TGTGCCAGCAGTGAAAGAGGGGGCCGGATTCAGCCCCAGCATTTT	CASSERGGRIQPQHF
NA	12	TRBV20-1	TRBJ1-2	NA	TGCAGTGCTAGGTGGGAAGGACATGGCTACACCTTC	CSARWEGHGYTF
TRBD2	15	TRBV29-1	TRBJ2-5	NA	TGCAGCGCCGGGACTATTACCTCCCCCGGGGAGACCCAGTACTTC	CSAGTITSPGETQYF